This T cell receptor delta chain comes out of a study of gamma-delta T cells after stem cell transplantation. TCRdb re-called the RT-PCR reads via CATT. The sample includes more than 10,000 delta-chain clones, around 1.4% of them seen just once. This clone was seen more than once but under ten times. This DNA's translation differs at residue 9 from TCRdb's protein, which comes from a much larger clone; a read error is likely, and the protein shown is translated from the DNA. The CDR3 covers 16 residues. Germline CDR1 reads GEAIGNYY; CDR2 reads EKD. The trim removed 1 base at V and 4 bases at J, leaving 9 bases unmatched.

The clonotype was recovered from a human donor. It is not recorded whose cells these are; they may come from a transplant donor. Sequencing input: gamma-delta T cells. The genes are TRDV2 and TRDJ1; TRDD3 agrees at 9 bases. CDR3 residues: CACDTLGDARSDKLIF. The DNA of the CDR3 is TGTGCCTGTGACACGCTGGGGGATGCGCGAAGCGATAAACTCATCTTT.